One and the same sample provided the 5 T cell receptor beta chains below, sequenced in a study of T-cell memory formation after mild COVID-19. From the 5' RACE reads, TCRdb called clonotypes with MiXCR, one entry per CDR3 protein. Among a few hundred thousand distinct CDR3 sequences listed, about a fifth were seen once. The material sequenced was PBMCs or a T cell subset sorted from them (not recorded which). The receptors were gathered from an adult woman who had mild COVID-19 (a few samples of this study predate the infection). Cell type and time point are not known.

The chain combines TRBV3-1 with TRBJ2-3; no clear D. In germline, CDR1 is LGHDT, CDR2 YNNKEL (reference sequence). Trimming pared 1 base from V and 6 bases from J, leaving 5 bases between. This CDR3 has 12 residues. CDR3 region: CASSQVFDTQYF. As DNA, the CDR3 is TGTGCCAGCAGCCAAGTATTTGATACGCAGTATTTT.

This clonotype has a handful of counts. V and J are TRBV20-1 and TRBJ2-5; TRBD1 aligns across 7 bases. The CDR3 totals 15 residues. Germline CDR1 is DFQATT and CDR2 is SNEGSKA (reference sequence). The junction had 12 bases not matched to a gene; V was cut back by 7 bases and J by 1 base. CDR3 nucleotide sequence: TGCAGTGTCACCCCCCCACAGGGGACCCAAGAGACCCAGTACTTC. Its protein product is CSVTPPQGTQETQYF.

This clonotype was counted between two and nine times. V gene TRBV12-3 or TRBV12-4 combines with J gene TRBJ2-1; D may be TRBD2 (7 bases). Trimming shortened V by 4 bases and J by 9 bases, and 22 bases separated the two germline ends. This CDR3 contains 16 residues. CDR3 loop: CASSYYGLGGSTEQFF. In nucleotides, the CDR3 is TGTGCCAGCAGTTACTACGGACTAGGGGGTAGTACTGAGCAGTTCTTC.

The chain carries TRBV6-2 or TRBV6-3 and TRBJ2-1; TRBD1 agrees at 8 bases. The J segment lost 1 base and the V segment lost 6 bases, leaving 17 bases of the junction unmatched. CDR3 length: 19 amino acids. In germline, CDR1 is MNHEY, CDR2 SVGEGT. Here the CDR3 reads CASSSRGAVRQGSYNEQFF. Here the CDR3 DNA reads TGTGCCAGCAGCTCAAGAGGGGCAGTCCGACAGGGGTCCTACAATGAGCAGTTCTTC.

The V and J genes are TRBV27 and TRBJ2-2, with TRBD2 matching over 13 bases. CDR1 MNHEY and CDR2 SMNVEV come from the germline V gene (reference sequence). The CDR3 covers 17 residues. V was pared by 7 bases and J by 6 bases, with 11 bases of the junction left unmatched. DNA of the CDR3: TGTGCCAGCAAGAGGACTAGCGGGAGCGCCTCGGCCGGGGAGCTGTTTTTT. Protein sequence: CASKRTSGSASAGELFF.